A single sample gave rise to the 7 T cell receptor beta chains below, sequenced in a study of blood T cell repertoires in COVID-19. Method: immunoSEQ multiplex PCR; TCRdb's copy keeps in-frame clones and lacks some. This sample has some 70,000 clones, with more than 75% found just once. The sequencing sample was made of peripheral blood. These receptors were obtained from a man aged 45-60 years with active COVID-19.

The chain joins TRBV11-1 to TRBJ2-5; 13 bases are shared with TRBD2. Germline-derived CDR1 and CDR2 are SGHAT and FQDESV (reference sequence). Trimming removed 6 bases from V and 7 bases from J; junction bases left unmatched: 8. This CDR3 has 15 residues. The chain's CDR3 is CASRPTSGRVRTQYF. Here the CDR3 DNA reads TGTGCCAGCAGACCTACTAGCGGGAGGGTGCGGACCCAGTACTTC. Together with reference TRBV11-1 and TRBJ2-5, the CDR3 gives the full variable domain: EAEVAQSPRYKITEKSQAVAFWCDPISGHATLYWYRQILGQGPELLVQFQDESVVDDSQLPKDRFSAERLKGVDSTLKIQPAELGDSAMYLCASRPTSGRVRTQYFGPGTRLLVL.

This rearrangement joins TRBV6-1 to TRBJ2-7; 9 bases match TRBD2. The V gene end was trimmed by 1 base and the J gene end by 5 bases; junction bases not matched to a gene: 6. Germline V lookup: CDR1 MNHNS, CDR2 SASEGT. The CDR3 covers 15 residues. The DNA of the CDR3 is TGTGCCAGCAGTGAAGAGGTCCTAGCGGGGCACGAGCAGTACTTC. Amino acid sequence: CASSEEVLAGHEQYF.

V usage is TRBV30 and J usage is TRBJ2-7, with D perhaps matching TRBD1 (6 bases). This CDR3 contains 14 residues. Germline V CDR1 and CDR2: GTSNPN, SVGIG (reference sequence). V gave up 3 bases and J gave up 5 bases, with 17 bases separating them. The CDR3 DNA follows: TGTGCCTGGAGCGGCCGGCAGGGGAACCACGAGCAGTACTTC. Its protein is CAWSGRQGNHEQYF. The variable domain in full, with the rest retrieved from reference TRBV30 and TRBJ2-7, is SQTIHQWPATLVQPVGSPLSLECTVEGTSNPNLYWYRQAAGRGLQLLFYSVGIGQISSEVPQNLSASRPQDRQFILSSKKLLLSDSGFYLCAWSGRQGNHEQYFGPGTRLTVT.

The chain is built from TRBV19 and TRBJ1-1; D unclear. Germline V lookup: CDR1 LNHDA, CDR2 SQIVND (reference sequence). V shed 7 bases and J shed 1 base, with 16 bases lying between them. CDR3 length equals 15 residues. The CDR3 sequence: CASTTLNRGNTEAFF. The CDR3 coding sequence is TGTGCCAGTACCACACTAAACCGAGGGAACACTGAAGCTTTCTTT.

The gene calls are TRBV11-1 and TRBJ1-2; D gene ambiguous. Trimming shortened V by 5 bases and J by 4 bases, and 11 bases separated the two germline ends. The V gene's germline CDR1 is SGHAT and CDR2 FQDESV (reference sequence). The length of the CDR3 is 13 residues. The DNA for the CDR3 is TGTGCCAGCAGCGGTGGAGGGTTCTATGGCTACACCTTC. The encoded protein is CASSGGGFYGYTF.

This clone was observed a handful of times. This chain joins TRBV28 and TRBJ1-1, with 11 bases lining up with TRBD1. The CDR3 is 14 residues long. With V trimmed by 2 bases and J by 7 bases, 3 bases remained unmatched. CDR1 and CDR2 (germline): MDHEN, SYDVKM. The CDR3 sequence is CASSLIGTGGEAFF. CDR3 bases: TGTGCCAGCAGTTTAATTGGGACAGGGGGTGAAGCTTTCTTT.

V usage is TRBV4-3 and J usage is TRBJ2-7; no definite D call. V lost 0 bases, J lost 0 bases, and 9 bases lay in between. Germline lookup yields CDR1 LGHNA and CDR2 YSLEER. This CDR3 has 15 residues. The DNA of the CDR3 is TGCGCCAGCAGCCAAGAAGCAGGAAGCTCCTACGAGCAGTACTTC. Residues: CASSQEAGSSYEQYF.